This passage covers 23 T cell receptor beta chains from one sample sequenced in a study of blood T cell repertoires in COVID-19. Generated by immunoSEQ multiplex PCR, the TCRdb table keeps only in-frame clones and is missing some. The sample shows about 200,000 clones, roughly 84% of them seen only once. Source material: PBMCs or T cells enriched from blood (not recorded which). The receptors originated from a woman aged 25 to 45 who had been exposed to COVID-19.

The chain employs TRBV11-2 and TRBJ1-1; weak D call: TRBD1 (5 bases). V was trimmed by 1 base and J by 8 bases, leaving 20 bases between them. Per germline, CDR1 SGHAT and CDR2 FQNNGV. The CDR3 is 16 residues long. The CDR3 DNA is TGTGCCAGCAGCTTAGGGGGGGTTGCCAGGGTGAACGAAGCTTTCTTT. Residues: CASSLGGVARVNEAFF.

This clone was seen only a few times. This sequence joins TRBV6-1 and TRBJ1-1; TRBD1 matches 10 bases. Germline loops: CDR1 MNHNS, CDR2 SASEGT. After removal of 2 bases from V and 5 bases from J, the junction contained 2 bases not matched to a gene. CDR3 size: 14 residues. This CDR3 reads CASSEPGQGTEAFF. CDR3 in DNA: TGTGCCAGCAGTGAACCGGGACAGGGGACTGAAGCTTTCTTT.

The J gene is TRBJ2-1, the V gene TRBV29-1; 15 positions agree with TRBD2. This CDR3 comprises 16 residues. Germline CDR1 SQVTM, CDR2 ANQGSEA. Unmatched junction bases numbered 4, after V lost 4 bases and J lost 3 bases. The CDR3 sequence: CSVAGLAGGHYNEQFF. The CDR3 nucleotides read TGCAGCGTTGCGGGACTAGCGGGGGGTCACTACAATGAGCAGTTCTTC.

This clone was seen a handful of times. This sequence joins TRBV29-1 and TRBJ2-7, with 10 bases identical to TRBD1. The V gene end was trimmed by 1 base and the J gene end by 5 bases; junction bases not matched to a gene: 5. The V gene's germline CDR1 is SQVTM and CDR2 ANQGSEA. The CDR3 has 14 amino acids. CDR3 in amino acids: CSVEAGTGADEQYF. In DNA form, the CDR3 reads TGCAGCGTTGAAGCCGGGACAGGGGCGGACGAGCAGTACTTC.

The chain has TRBV18 and TRBJ2-7; D perhaps matches TRBD1 (6 bases). This CDR3 region has 17 residues. The V end was cut by 3 bases, the J end by 5 bases, with 23 bases between. Germline V lookup: CDR1 KGHSH, CDR2 LQKENI. CDR3 coding DNA: TGTGCCAGCTCACCGCAACAGAACCGCAGGGGTCCCCACGAGCAGTACTTC. Amino acids: CASSPQQNRRGPHEQYF.

J is TRBJ2-1 and V is TRBV24-1; D is unresolved. The germline V gene has CDR1 KGHDR and CDR2 SFDVKD. The CDR3 consists of 14 residues. The V end was cut by 4 bases, the J end by 8 bases, with 14 bases between. The CDR3 reads CATSDPGGADEQFF. DNA for the CDR3: TGTGCCACCAGTGACCCAGGTGGTGCCGATGAGCAGTTCTTC.

This chain connects TRBV3-1 (or the pseudogene TRBV3-2) to TRBJ2-4, with TRBD2 identical over 7 bases. CDR3 length: 16 amino acids. V was pared by 1 base and J by 7 bases, with 10 bases of the junction left unmatched. Germline V gene data show CDR1 as LGHDT and CDR2 as YNNKEL (reference sequence). CDR3: CASSQVPSDGGNIQYF. CDR3 DNA: TGTGCCAGCAGCCAAGTTCCCTCCGACGGGGGGAACATTCAGTACTTC.

The chain has TRBV19 and TRBJ1-2; D not resolved. There are 17 residues in the CDR3. Trimming pared 5 bases from V and 6 bases from J, leaving 25 bases between. Germline assignment: CDR1 LNHDA and CDR2 SQIVND (reference sequence). CDR3 sequence: CASSPREVGLVSDGYTF. The DNA for the CDR3 is TGTGCCAGTAGTCCCCGGGAGGTAGGCCTAGTAAGTGATGGCTACACCTTC. The complete variable domain, with remaining parts taken from reference TRBV19 and TRBJ1-2, reads DGGITQSPKYLFRKEGQNVTLSCEQNLNHDAMYWYRQDPGQGLRLIYYSQIVNDFQKGDIAEGYSVSREKKESFPLTVTSAQKNPTAFYLCASSPREVGLVSDGYTFGSGTRLTVV.

This clone was counted a single time. V gene TRBV13 combines with J gene TRBJ1-3, with unresolved D. The CDR3 is 15 amino acids. V was shortened by 3 bases and J by 2 bases, with 11 bases between the two germline ends. The germline CDR1 and CDR2 sequences are PRHDT and FYEKMQ (reference sequence). In DNA, the CDR3 is TGTGCCAGCAGCTTTCTAAAGGGAGCTGGAAACACCATATATTTT. Protein: CASSFLKGAGNTIYF.

This clone appeared once. The chain couples TRBV25-1 to TRBJ1-1, with TRBD1 as a possible D gene (5 bases). CDR1 and CDR2 from the germline V gene are MGHDK and SYGVNS. The V gene lost 5 bases and the J gene lost 1 base, with 11 bases spanning the gap. This CDR3 spans 14 amino acids. The CDR3 DNA reads TGTGCCAGCAGTCCTCGGACAAGGAACACTGAAGCTTTCTTT. Its translation is CASSPRTRNTEAFF. Full variable domain (outside the CDR3, taken from reference TRBV25-1 and TRBJ1-1): EADIYQTPRYLVIGTGKKITLECSQTMGHDKMYWYQQDPGMELHLIHYSYGVNSTEKGDLSSESTVSRIRTEHFPLTLESARPSHTSQYLCASSPRTRNTEAFFGQGTRLTVV.

This rearrangement joins TRBV7-9 to TRBJ1-4; D uncertain. V lost 5 bases to trimming and J lost 5 bases, with 15 bases between them. This CDR3 comprises 15 residues. Germline CDR1 reads SEHNR; CDR2 reads FQNEAQ (reference sequence). The CDR3 protein is CASSVYGAQNEKLFF. The CDR3 region has the DNA TGTGCCAGCAGCGTCTACGGAGCTCAGAATGAAAAACTGTTTTTT.

J is TRBJ2-3 and V is TRBV11-3; 8 nucleotides agree with TRBD2. The CDR3 covers 17 residues. The germline CDR1 and CDR2 sequences are SGHNT and YENEEA. The V gene end was trimmed by 5 bases and the J gene end by 0 bases; junction bases not matched to a gene: 10. This CDR3 is CASSPRGQRGSTDTQYF. CDR3 nucleotide sequence: TGTGCCAGCAGCCCCCGCGGCCAGCGGGGGAGCACAGATACGCAGTATTTT.

Here the CDR3 reads CASSPQASGNYGYTF. CDR3 bases: TGTGCCAGCTCACCACAAGCCAGCGGGAACTATGGCTACACCTTC. J is TRBJ1-2 and V is TRBV18, with unresolved D. The CDR3 length is 15 residues. Germline values: CDR1 KGHSH, CDR2 LQKENI. V lost 1 base and J 2 bases, leaving 11 bases between the germline ends.

The V and J genes are TRBV5-1 and TRBJ2-7; D uncertain. Per the germline V gene, CDR1 is SGHRS and CDR2 is YFSETQ. The CDR3 length is 13 residues. V shed 6 bases and J shed 6 bases, with 16 bases lying between them. The CDR3 reads CASNGEWAREQYF. Here the CDR3 DNA reads TGCGCCAGCAACGGCGAGTGGGCACGCGAGCAGTACTTC. Variable domain in full (rest from reference TRBV5-1 and TRBJ2-7): KAGVTQTPRYLIKTRGQQVTLSCSPISGHRSVSWYQQTPGQGLQFLFEYFSETQRNKGNFPGRFSGRQFSNSRSEMNVSTLELGDSALYLCASNGEWAREQYFGPGTRLTVT.

The chain joins TRBV27 to TRBJ1-5; the D is unclear. The CDR3 is 15 amino acids. V was pared by 3 bases and J by 0 bases, with 9 bases between. Germline CDR1 reads MNHEY; CDR2 reads SMNVEV (reference sequence). The chain's CDR3 is CASSFFGDSNQPQHF. CDR3 DNA: TGTGCCAGCAGTTTCTTCGGGGATAGCAATCAGCCCCAGCATTTT.

This rearrangement joins TRBV9 to TRBJ2-1, with a possible D match to TRBD2 (6 bases). CDR3 length equals 19 residues. V lost 3 bases, J lost 0 bases, and 22 bases lay in between. Germline loops: CDR1 SGDLS, CDR2 YYNGEE. The CDR3 bases are TGTGCCAGCAGCGCTCCTGTATATAGCGGCCGAAGCTCCTACAATGAGCAGTTCTTC. It encodes CASSAPVYSGRSSYNEQFF.

This clone occurred once. This chain joins TRBV10-1 and TRBJ1-6, with TRBD1 as a possible D gene (6 bases). Trimming left V 0 bases short and J 1 base short, with 16 bases between. CDR1 and CDR2 (germline): WNHNN, SYGVQD (reference sequence). The CDR3 covers 19 residues. The CDR3 DNA sequence: TGCGCCAGCAGTGAGTCGGCAGGGGACCTCTGGTCCTATAATTCACCCCTCCACTTT. The encoded protein is CASSESAGDLWSYNSPLHF.

CDR3 sequence: CASSQVRGWNTEAFF. The DNA for the CDR3 is TGTGCCAGCAGCCAAGTAAGGGGGTGGAACACTGAAGCTTTCTTT. The genes are TRBV14 and TRBJ1-1; possibly TRBD1 for D (6 bases). The V end was cut by 1 base, the J end by 1 base, with 10 bases between. Germline V gene sequence: CDR1 SGHDN, CDR2 FVKESK. CDR3 length equals 15 residues.

The chain combines TRBV7-8 with TRBJ1-1; a weak D match, TRBD1 (6 bases). V lost 2 bases to trimming and J lost 1 base, with 14 bases between them. CDR3 length: 16 residues. From germline, CDR1 is SGHVS and CDR2 FQNEAQ. The DNA of the CDR3 is TGTGCCAGCAGCTTAATTAGCTGGACAGAGAACACTGAAGCTTTCTTT. This translates into CASSLISWTENTEAFF.

The V call is TRBV9, the J call TRBJ2-3; unclear D gene. With 0 bases removed from V and 8 bases from J, the gap between germline ends came to 7 bases. There are 12 residues in the CDR3. The V gene's germline CDR1 is SGDLS and CDR2 YYNGEE. The CDR3 nucleotides read TGTGCCAGCAGCGTAGGAGGCCGTACGCAGTATTTT. It translates to CASSVGGRTQYF.

This clone showed up just once. The genes are TRBV29-1 and TRBJ2-1; TRBD2 aligns across 13 bases. The CDR3 runs 14 residues. The J segment lost 9 bases and the V segment lost 7 bases, leaving 9 bases of the junction unmatched. CDR1 and CDR2 from the germline V gene are SQVTM and ANQGSEA. For the CDR3, the DNA is TGCAGCGGCGCCGGGACTAGCGGGGTCCCTGAGCAGTTCTTC. It specifies CSGAGTSGVPEQFF.

The chain couples TRBV19 to TRBJ1-6, with 8 bases that match TRBD1. CDR3 length: 15 amino acids. V gave up 4 bases and J gave up 4 bases; unmatched junction bases: 3. Per the germline V gene, CDR1 is LNHDA and CDR2 is SQIVND (reference sequence). CDR3 loop: CASSNRGEYNSPLHF. The CDR3 coding sequence is TGTGCCAGTAGTAACAGGGGGGAATATAATTCACCCCTCCACTTT.

This clone was recorded only once. The rearrangement links TRBV2 to TRBJ1-2; D remains ambiguous. With 4 bases removed from V and 10 bases from J, the gap between germline ends came to 16 bases. CDR3 length equals 13 residues. Germline values: CDR1 SNHLY, CDR2 FYNNEI. Here the CDR3 DNA reads TGTGCCAGCAGTGTAGCGGAAACGCGGTACTACACCTTC. Amino acid sequence: CASSVAETRYYTF.